This T cell receptor beta chain was found in a study of OX40 agonist ivuxolimab in advanced cancers. Broader study findings: Clones of CD4+ and CD8+ blood T cells grew by week 6 at doses of 0.1 to 3.0 mg/kg.

The CDR3 has 15 amino acids. V was cut by 0 bases and J by 2 bases, with 10 bases left in between. Per the germline V gene, CDR1 is MNHNS and CDR2 is SASEGT. As concerns this clone: Its antigen is undetermined.

Blood was sampled at baseline, cycle 4 day 1, and cycle 7 day 1. Using immunoSEQ multiplex PCR, the repertoire was profiled, and TCRdb retains in-frame clones only, with some absent. The top ten clones hold 3% to 3.5% of a sample with tens of thousands of clones, approximately 83% of them seen once. The V gene is TRBV6-1, the J gene TRBJ1-2; possible D gene TRBD1, 6 bases. The sequences come from CD4+ or CD8+ T cells sorted from blood, collected in a trial of the OX40 agonist ivuxolimab. The TCR comes from an adult with an advanced solid tumor such as melanoma, head and neck, liver or kidney cancer. CDR3 sequence (DNA): TGTGCCAGCAGTGAAGCACACAGGGAAAACTATGGCTACACCTTC. This codes for CASSEAHRENYGYTF.